This T cell receptor beta chain was identified during a study of CD8+CD57+ T cells in acquired aplastic anemia. Study context: Yields of DNA that came from sorted CD4+ and CD8+ cells averaged roughly 3 ug.

Trimming took off 0 bases at V and 7 bases at J, with 13 bases between the two ends. The CDR3 runs 14 residues. From germline, CDR1 is LGHDT and CDR2 YNNKEL (reference sequence). The use of genomic DNA as template underpinned the TCR beta VDJ and CDR3 profiling. TCRdb analysed the reads with MiXCR anew, one entry per CDR3 protein. The sample lists around 170,000 distinct CDR3 sequences, around 45% seen once, with around 9.7% in the top ten. CD8+CD57+ cell expansion, shown by flow cytometry, had occurred in the patients selected for sequencing. Every patient presented with severe acquired aplastic anemia. At least ten counts were recorded for this clonotype.

The receptor was isolated from a human donor with aplastic anemia. What was sequenced was sorted CD4+, CD8+, or CD8+CD57+ T cells (not recorded which) from PBMCs. The rearrangement links TRBV3-1 to TRBJ2-7; D is tentatively TRBD1 or TRBD2 (5 bases each). The DNA of the CDR3 is TGTGCCAGCAGCCAAGAGGCCACAGGAGGTGAGCAGTACTTC. Translation gives CASSQEATGGEQYF.